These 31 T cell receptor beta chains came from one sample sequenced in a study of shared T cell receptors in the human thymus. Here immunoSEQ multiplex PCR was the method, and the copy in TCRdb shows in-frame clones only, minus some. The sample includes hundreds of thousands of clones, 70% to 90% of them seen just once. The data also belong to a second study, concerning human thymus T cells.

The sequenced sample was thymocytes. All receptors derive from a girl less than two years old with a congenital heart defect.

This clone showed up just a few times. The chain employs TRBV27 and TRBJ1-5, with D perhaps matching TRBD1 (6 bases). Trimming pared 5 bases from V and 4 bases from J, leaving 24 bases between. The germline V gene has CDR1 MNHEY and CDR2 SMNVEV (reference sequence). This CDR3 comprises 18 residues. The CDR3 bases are TGTGCCAGCAGTCCGACCCAAACAGGGCCGCCTGGGAATCAGCCCCAGCATTTT. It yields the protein CASSPTQTGPPGNQPQHF.

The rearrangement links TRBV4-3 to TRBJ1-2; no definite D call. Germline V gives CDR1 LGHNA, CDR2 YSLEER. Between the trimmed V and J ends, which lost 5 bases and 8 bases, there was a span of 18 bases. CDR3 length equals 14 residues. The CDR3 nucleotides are TGCGCCAGCAGCGTACGGGGTGGCACGCACGGCTACACCTTC. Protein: CASSVRGGTHGYTF.

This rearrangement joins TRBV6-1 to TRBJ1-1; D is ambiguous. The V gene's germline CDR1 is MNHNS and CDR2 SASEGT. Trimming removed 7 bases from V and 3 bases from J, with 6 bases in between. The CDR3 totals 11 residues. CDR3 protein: CASTGDTEAFF. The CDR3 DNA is TGTGCCAGCACCGGGGACACTGAAGCTTTCTTT.

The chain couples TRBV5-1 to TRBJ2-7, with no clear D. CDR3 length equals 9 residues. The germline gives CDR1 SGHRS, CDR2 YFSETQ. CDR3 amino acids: CLLEAEQYF. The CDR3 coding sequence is TGCCTGTTAGAGGCCGAGCAGTACTTC.

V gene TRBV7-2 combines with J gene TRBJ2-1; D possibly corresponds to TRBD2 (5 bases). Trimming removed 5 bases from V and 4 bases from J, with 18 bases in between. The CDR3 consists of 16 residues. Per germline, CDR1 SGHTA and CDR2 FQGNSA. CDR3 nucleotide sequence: TGTGCCAGCAGCCCAAACCGGATGAGAGGGTACAATGAGCAGTTCTTC. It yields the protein CASSPNRMRGYNEQFF.

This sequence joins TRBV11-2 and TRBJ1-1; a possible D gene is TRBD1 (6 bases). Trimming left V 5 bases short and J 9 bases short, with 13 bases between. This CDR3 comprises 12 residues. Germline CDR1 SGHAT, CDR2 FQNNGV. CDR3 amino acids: CASSLLQGKAFF. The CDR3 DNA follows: TGTGCCAGCAGCCTGTTACAGGGAAAAGCTTTCTTT.

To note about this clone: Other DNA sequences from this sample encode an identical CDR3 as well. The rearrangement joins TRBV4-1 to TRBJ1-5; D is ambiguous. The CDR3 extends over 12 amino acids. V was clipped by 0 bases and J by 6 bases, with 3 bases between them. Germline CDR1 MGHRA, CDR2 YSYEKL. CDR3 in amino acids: CASSQDGQPQHF. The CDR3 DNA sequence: TGCGCCAGCAGCCAAGACGGTCAGCCCCAGCATTTT.

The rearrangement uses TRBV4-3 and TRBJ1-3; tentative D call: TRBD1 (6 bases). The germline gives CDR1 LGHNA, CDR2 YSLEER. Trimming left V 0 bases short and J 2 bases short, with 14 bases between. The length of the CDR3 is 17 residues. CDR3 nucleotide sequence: TGCGCCAGCAGCCAAGAAGGCCAGGGGAGCCCTGGAAACACCATATATTTT. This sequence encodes CASSQEGQGSPGNTIYF.

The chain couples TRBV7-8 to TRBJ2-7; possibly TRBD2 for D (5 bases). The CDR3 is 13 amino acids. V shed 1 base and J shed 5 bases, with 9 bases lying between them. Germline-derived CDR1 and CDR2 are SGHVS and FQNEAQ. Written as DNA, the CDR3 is TGTGCCAGCAGCTTAGGGGAGCAGAACGAGCAGTACTTC. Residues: CASSLGEQNEQYF.

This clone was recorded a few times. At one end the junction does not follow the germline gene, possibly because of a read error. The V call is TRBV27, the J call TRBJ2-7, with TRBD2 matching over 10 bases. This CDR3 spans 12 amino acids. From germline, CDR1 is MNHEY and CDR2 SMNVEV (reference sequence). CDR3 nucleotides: TGTGCCAGCAGCCCCTCTAGCGGGGGATCTTGGTTC. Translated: CASSPSSGGSWF.

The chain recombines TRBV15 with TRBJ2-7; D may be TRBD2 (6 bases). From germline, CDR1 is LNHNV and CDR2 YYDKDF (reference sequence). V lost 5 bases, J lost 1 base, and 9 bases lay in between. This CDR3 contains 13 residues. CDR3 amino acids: CATSGGLSYEQYF. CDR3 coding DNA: TGTGCCACCAGCGGGGGACTTTCCTACGAGCAGTACTTC.

CDR3 DNA sequence: TGCGCCAGAGGGGAACCCCTTTGTAGCAATCAGCCCCAGCATTTT. This sequence encodes CARGEPLCSNQPQHF. The J gene is TRBJ1-5, the V gene TRBV10-2, with a weak D call TRBD1 (5 bases). Per germline, CDR1 WSHSY and CDR2 SAAADI. The CDR3 consists of 15 residues. Trimming removed 9 bases at V and 0 bases at J, with 15 bases between.

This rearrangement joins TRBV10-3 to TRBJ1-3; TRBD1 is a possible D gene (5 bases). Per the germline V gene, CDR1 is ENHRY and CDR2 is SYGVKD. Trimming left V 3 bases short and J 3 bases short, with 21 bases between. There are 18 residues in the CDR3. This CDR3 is CAISDGGCADSLGNTIYF. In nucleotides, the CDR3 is TGTGCCATCAGTGACGGGGGATGCGCCGACAGTCTTGGAAACACCATATATTTT.

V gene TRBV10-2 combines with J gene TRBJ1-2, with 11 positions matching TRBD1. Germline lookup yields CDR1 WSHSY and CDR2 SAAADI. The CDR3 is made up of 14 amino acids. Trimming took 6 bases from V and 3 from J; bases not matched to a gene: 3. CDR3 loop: CASRKGQGDYGYTF. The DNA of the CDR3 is TGCGCCAGCAGAAAGGGACAGGGGGACTATGGCTACACCTTC.

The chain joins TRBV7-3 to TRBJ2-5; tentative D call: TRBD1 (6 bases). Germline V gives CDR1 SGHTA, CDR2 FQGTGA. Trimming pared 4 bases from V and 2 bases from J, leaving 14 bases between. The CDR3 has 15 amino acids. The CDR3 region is CASSSEQGEQETQYF. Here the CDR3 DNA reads TGTGCCAGCAGCTCCGAACAGGGAGAGCAAGAGACCCAGTACTTC. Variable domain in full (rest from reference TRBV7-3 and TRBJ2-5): GAGVSQTPSNKVTEKGKYVELRCDPISGHTALYWYRQSLGQGPEFLIYFQGTGAADDSGLPNDRFFAVRPEGSVSTLKIQRTERGDSAVYLCASSSEQGEQETQYFGPGTRLLVL.

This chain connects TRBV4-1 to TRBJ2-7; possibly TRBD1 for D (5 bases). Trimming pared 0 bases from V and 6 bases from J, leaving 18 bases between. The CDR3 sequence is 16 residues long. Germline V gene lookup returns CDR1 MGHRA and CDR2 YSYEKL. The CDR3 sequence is CASSQEIGQGGCEQYF. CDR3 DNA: TGCGCCAGCAGCCAAGAAATTGGCCAGGGCGGTTGCGAGCAGTACTTC.

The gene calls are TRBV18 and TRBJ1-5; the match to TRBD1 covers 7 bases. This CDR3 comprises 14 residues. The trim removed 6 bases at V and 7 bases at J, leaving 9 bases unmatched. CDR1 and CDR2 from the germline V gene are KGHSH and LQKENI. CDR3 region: CASSPRQGVQPQHF. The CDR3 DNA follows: TGTGCCAGCTCCCCCAGGCAGGGGGTGCAGCCCCAGCATTTT. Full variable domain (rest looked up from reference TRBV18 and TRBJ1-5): NAGVMQNPRHLVRRRGQEARLRCSPMKGHSHVYWYRQLPEEGLKFMVYLQKENIIDESGMPKERFSAEFPKEGPSILRIQQVVRGDSAAYFCASSPRQGVQPQHFGDGTRLSIL.

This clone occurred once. The CDR3 loop is CASSWRDRGEQYF. DNA of the CDR3: TGTGCCAGCAGCTGGCGAGACAGGGGCGAGCAGTACTTC. V is TRBV6-5 and J is TRBJ2-7; TRBD1 matches at 8 bases. Germline CDR1 MNHEY, CDR2 SVGAGI. CDR3 size: 13 residues. The V and J ends lost 6 bases and 6 bases, in that order; junction bases with no gene match: 7.

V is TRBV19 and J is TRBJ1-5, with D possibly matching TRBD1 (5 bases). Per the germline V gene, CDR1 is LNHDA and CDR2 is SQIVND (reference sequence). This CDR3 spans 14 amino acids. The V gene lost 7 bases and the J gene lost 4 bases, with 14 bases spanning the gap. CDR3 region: CASKGPGGNQPQHF. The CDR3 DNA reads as TGTGCCAGTAAGGGGCCGGGGGGGAATCAGCCCCAGCATTTT.

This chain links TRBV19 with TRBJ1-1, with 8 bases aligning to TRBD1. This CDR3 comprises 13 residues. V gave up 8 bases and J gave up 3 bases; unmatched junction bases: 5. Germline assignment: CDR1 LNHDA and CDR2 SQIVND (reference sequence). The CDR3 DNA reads TGTGCCAGTTTTAACAGGGGGGACACTGAAGCTTTCTTT. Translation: CASFNRGDTEAFF. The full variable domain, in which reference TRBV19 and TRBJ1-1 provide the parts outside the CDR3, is DGGITQSPKYLFRKEGQNVTLSCEQNLNHDAMYWYRQDPGQGLRLIYYSQIVNDFQKGDIAEGYSVSREKKESFPLTVTSAQKNPTAFYLCASFNRGDTEAFFGQGTRLTVV.

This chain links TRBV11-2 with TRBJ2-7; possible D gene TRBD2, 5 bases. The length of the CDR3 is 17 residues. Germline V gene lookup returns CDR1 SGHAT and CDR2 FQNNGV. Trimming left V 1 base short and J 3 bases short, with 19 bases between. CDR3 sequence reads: CASSLVGWRAESYEQYF. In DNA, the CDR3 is TGTGCCAGCAGCTTAGTCGGGTGGCGGGCCGAGAGCTACGAGCAGTACTTC.

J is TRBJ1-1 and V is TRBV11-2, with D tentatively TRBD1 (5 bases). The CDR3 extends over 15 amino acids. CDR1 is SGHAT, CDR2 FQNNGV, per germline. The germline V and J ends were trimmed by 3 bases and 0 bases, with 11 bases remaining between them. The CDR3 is CASSLVRQLNTEAFF. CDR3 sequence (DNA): TGTGCCAGCAGCTTGGTAAGACAGCTGAACACTGAAGCTTTCTTT.

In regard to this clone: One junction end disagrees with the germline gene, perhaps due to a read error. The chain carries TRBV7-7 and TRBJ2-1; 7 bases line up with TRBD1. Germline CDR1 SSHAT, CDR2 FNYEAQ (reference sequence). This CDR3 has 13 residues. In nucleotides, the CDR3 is TGTGCTAGCAGCCAAAAGGGACAGCTTGAGCAGTTCTTC. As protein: CASSQKGQLEQFF. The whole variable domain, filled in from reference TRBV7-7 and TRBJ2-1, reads GAGVSQSPRYKVTKRGQDVTLRCDPISSHATLYWYQQALGQGPEFLTYFNYEAQPDKSGLPSDRFSAERPEGSISTLTIQRTEQRDSAMYRCASSQKGQLEQFFGPGTRLTVL.

This chain's CDR3 is CASSRSGTGANVLTF. In DNA, the CDR3 is TGTGCCAGCAGCCGTTCCGGGACAGGGGCCAACGTCCTGACTTTC. The chain employs TRBV27 and TRBJ2-6, with D perhaps TRBD1 (6 bases). Germline V gene lookup returns CDR1 MNHEY and CDR2 SMNVEV (reference sequence). V was cut by 6 bases and J by 4 bases, with 13 bases left in between. The CDR3 loop spans 15 amino acids. The whole variable domain, filled in from reference TRBV27 and TRBJ2-6, reads EAQVTQNPRYLITVTGKKLTVTCSQNMNHEYMSWYRQDPGLGLRQIYYSMNVEVTDKGDVPEGYKVSRKEKRNFPLILESPSPNQTSLYFCASSRSGTGANVLTFGAGSRLTVL.

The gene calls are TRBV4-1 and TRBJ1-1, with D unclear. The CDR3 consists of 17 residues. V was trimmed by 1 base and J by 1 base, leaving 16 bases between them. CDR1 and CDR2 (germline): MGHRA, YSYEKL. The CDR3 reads CASSQARLDRPNTEAFF. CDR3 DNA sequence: TGCGCCAGCAGCCAAGCGAGACTCGATCGGCCGAACACTGAAGCTTTCTTT.

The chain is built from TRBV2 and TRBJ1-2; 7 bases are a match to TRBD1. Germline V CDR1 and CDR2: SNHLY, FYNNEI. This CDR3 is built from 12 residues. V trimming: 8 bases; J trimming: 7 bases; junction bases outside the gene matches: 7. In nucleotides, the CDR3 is TGTGCCAGCGGCCCGGCAGGGGGTGGCTACACCTTC. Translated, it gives CASGPAGGGYTF.

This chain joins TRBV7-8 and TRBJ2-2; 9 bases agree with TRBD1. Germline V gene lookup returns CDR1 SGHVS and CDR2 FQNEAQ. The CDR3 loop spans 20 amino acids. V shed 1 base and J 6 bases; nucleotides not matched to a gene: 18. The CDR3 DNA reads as TGTGCCAGCAGCTTAGAAGGGGACAGGGAAATTAAGTCCGTGCCCGGGGAGCTGTTTTTT. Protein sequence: CASSLEGDREIKSVPGELFF.

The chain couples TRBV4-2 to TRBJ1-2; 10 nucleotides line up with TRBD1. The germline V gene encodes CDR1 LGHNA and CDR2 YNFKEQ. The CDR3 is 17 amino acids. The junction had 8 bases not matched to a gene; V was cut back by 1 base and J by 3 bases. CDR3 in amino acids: CASSQGTGGSGDYGYTF. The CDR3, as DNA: TGTGCCAGCAGCCAAGGGACAGGGGGATCCGGTGACTATGGCTACACCTTC.

CDR3 nucleotide sequence: TGCGCCAGCAGCCCGGACGGACTTAGCAATCAGCCCCAGCATTTT. The encoded protein is CASSPDGLSNQPQHF. The chain carries TRBV5-1 and TRBJ1-5; no definite D call. V was shortened by 4 bases and J by 0 bases, with 11 bases between the two germline ends. The CDR3 length is 15 residues. Germline V lookup: CDR1 SGHRS, CDR2 YFSETQ. The full variable domain, its missing parts supplied by reference TRBV5-1 and TRBJ1-5, is KAGVTQTPRYLIKTRGQQVTLSCSPISGHRSVSWYQQTPGQGLQFLFEYFSETQRNKGNFPGRFSGRQFSNSRSEMNVSTLELGDSALYLCASSPDGLSNQPQHFGDGTRLSIL.

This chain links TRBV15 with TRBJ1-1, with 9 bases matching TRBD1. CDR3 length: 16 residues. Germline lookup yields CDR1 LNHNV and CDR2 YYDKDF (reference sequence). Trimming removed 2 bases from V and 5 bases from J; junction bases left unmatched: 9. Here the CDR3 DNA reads TGTGCCACCAGCAGACCCCCGGGACAGGGTCATACTGAAGCTTTCTTT. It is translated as CATSRPPGQGHTEAFF.

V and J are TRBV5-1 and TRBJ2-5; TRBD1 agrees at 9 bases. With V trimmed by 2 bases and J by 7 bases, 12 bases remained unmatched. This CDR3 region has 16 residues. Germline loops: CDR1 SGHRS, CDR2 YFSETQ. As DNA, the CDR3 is TGCGCCAGCAGCTTTACACAGGGGGCCGGTTGGGGGACCCAGTACTTC. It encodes CASSFTQGAGWGTQYF. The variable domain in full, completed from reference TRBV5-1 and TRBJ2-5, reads KAGVTQTPRYLIKTRGQQVTLSCSPISGHRSVSWYQQTPGQGLQFLFEYFSETQRNKGNFPGRFSGRQFSNSRSEMNVSTLELGDSALYLCASSFTQGAGWGTQYFGPGTRLLVL.